The 22 T cell receptor beta chains presented below share a single source sample, sequenced in a study of T cells in Graves' hyperthyroidism and ophthalmopathy. Amplified regions were TCR beta CDR3 sequences from RNA transcripts. HTBI primers were used for first-round RT-PCR of the TCR CDR3. One entry per CDR3 protein results from TCRdb running MiXCR on the multiplex PCR reads. The table records hundreds of thousands of distinct CDR3 sequences, about a fifth of them present only once. Sequencing was performed on blood. The receptors stem from a man aged 30 to 39 with Graves' ophthalmopathy.

This clonotype turned up a few times. The V and J genes are TRBV29-1 and TRBJ2-7, with no clear D. CDR1 and CDR2 (germline): SQVTM, ANQGSEA. The V end lost 2 bases, the J end lost 2 bases, and 7 bases lay between the germline ends. This CDR3 is built from 12 residues. For the CDR3, the DNA is TGCAGCGTTGAAAAGGGCCCCTACGAGCAGTACTTC. Translating gives CSVEKGPYEQYF.

Of note for this clonotype: Relative to the germline gene, one junction end is altered; a read error may explain this. The CDR3 DNA is TGTGCCAGCAGCTTGGACGGGGGAGGGATTACCTACGAGCAGTACTTC. Protein: CASSLDGGGITYEQYF. The chain carries TRBV5-1 and TRBJ2-7; 7 nucleotides line up with TRBD2. CDR1 and CDR2 (germline): SGHRS, YFSETQ. The length of the CDR3 is 16 residues.

This clonotype was seen at least ten times. The chain joins TRBV7-9 to TRBJ2-5; possibly TRBD1 or TRBD2 for D (5 bases each). The germline CDR1 and CDR2 sequences are SEHNR and FQNEAQ (reference sequence). Trimming left V 5 bases short and J 1 base short, with 14 bases between. This CDR3 is 15 amino acids long. CDR3 coding DNA: TGTGCCAGCAGCCATACTCGGGGACCCCAAGAGACCCAGTACTTC. It is translated as CASSHTRGPQETQYF.

This clonotype occurred many times. DNA of the CDR3: TGTGCCAGCAACAGGGGGTCGGGAGAGCAGTACTTC. It yields the protein CASNRGSGEQYF. The gene calls are TRBV2 and TRBJ2-7; TRBD1 agrees at 8 bases. The ends lost 7 bases at V and 7 bases at J; junction bases unmatched: 6. The CDR3 is made up of 12 amino acids. Germline CDR1 SNHLY, CDR2 FYNNEI. The full variable domain, with the rest looked up from reference TRBV2 and TRBJ2-7, is EPEVTQTPSHQVTQMGQEVILRCVPISNHLYFYWYRQILGQKVEFLVSFYNNEISEKSEIFDDQFSVERPDGSNFTLKIRSTKLEDSAMYFCASNRGSGEQYFGPGTRLTVT.

This clonotype showed up many times. The J gene is TRBJ2-7, the V gene TRBV2; 8 positions agree with TRBD2. Germline V lookup: CDR1 SNHLY, CDR2 FYNNEI. V dropped 2 bases and J dropped 5; count of bases not matched to a gene: 11. The CDR3 totals 16 residues. The CDR3 reads CASSETGGLVLHEQYF. The DNA for the CDR3 is TGTGCCAGCAGTGAAACTGGGGGACTAGTCCTCCACGAGCAGTACTTC.

The gene calls are TRBV6-1 and TRBJ2-7; 9 nucleotides agree with TRBD1. This CDR3 contains 14 residues. V trimming: 2 bases; J trimming: 6 bases; junction bases outside the gene matches: 5. The V gene's germline CDR1 is MNHNS and CDR2 SASEGT. The CDR3 sequence: CASSEWGQGPEQYF. The CDR3 DNA is TGTGCCAGCAGTGAATGGGGACAGGGTCCCGAGCAGTACTTC.

This clonotype was detected a few times. V is TRBV29-1 and J is TRBJ2-3; D ambiguous. The CDR3 is made up of 14 amino acids. Germline CDR1 and CDR2: SQVTM and ANQGSEA. V was trimmed by 5 bases and J by 0 bases, leaving 12 bases between them. CDR3 in DNA: TGCAGCGTTACGCTAGACTCGAGCACAGATACGCAGTATTTT. Encoded protein: CSVTLDSSTDTQYF.

The chain links TRBV4-1 to TRBJ1-2; 9 bases fit TRBD1. CDR3 length: 16 amino acids. V gave up 1 base and J gave up 2 bases; unmatched junction bases: 5. Germline CDR1 MGHRA, CDR2 YSYEKL. The CDR3 loop reads CASSQVRQGGNYGYTF. Here the CDR3 DNA reads TGCGCCAGCAGCCAAGTTCGACAGGGGGGAAACTATGGCTACACCTTC.

In its sample, this clonotype was seen a few times. The chain carries TRBV2 and TRBJ2-1; D is uncertain. Germline V lookup: CDR1 SNHLY, CDR2 FYNNEI. The V end was cut by 6 bases, the J end by 9 bases, with 12 bases between. The CDR3 is made up of 12 amino acids. In DNA, the CDR3 is TGTGCCAGCAGGCCCTACAGCAGTGAGCAGTTCTTC. Translated: CASRPYSSEQFF.

The rearrangement uses TRBV5-6 and TRBJ2-5; D unclear. V shed 5 bases and J shed 9 bases, with 17 bases lying between them. The germline V gene has CDR1 SGHDT and CDR2 YYEEEE. The CDR3 consists of 13 residues. The CDR3 DNA sequence: TGTGCCAGCAGTCGAGGACCGACCTCGGCCCAGTACTTC. Protein sequence: CASSRGPTSAQYF.

This clonotype was found a few times. CDR3 nucleotide sequence: TGTGCCAGCTCCCCTACCGGGACTAGCGTAACCGATACGCAGTATTTT. Translating gives CASSPTGTSVTDTQYF. V gene TRBV18 combines with J gene TRBJ2-3; 10 bases agree with TRBD2. Germline V lookup: CDR1 KGHSH, CDR2 LQKENI. The CDR3 totals 16 residues. The V segment lost 6 bases and the J segment 6 bases; nucleotides outside the gene matches: 12.

This chain joins TRBV20-1 and TRBJ2-3, with a possible D match to TRBD1 (7 bases). Trimming cost V 3 bases and J 0 bases, with 16 bases left between them. The CDR3 has 16 residues. The germline V gene has CDR1 DFQATT and CDR2 SNEGSKA (reference sequence). CDR3 DNA sequence: TGCAGTGCTAGTCCTCAGGGGGGAGCGAGCACAGATACGCAGTATTTT. It codes for CSASPQGGASTDTQYF.

The chain employs TRBV20-1 and TRBJ2-2; 14 nucleotides match TRBD2. Germline V CDR1 and CDR2: DFQATT, SNEGSKA (reference sequence). V lost 6 bases and J lost 6; bases outside the gene matches: 6. This CDR3 spans 15 amino acids. For the CDR3, the DNA is TGCAGTGCAAACCCGGGACTAGCGGGAGCCGGGGAGCTGTTTTTT. It codes for CSANPGLAGAGELFF.

A remark on this clonotype: The junction shows a germline mismatch at one end, possibly a read error. V and J are TRBV18 and TRBJ2-1, with 8 bases fitting TRBD1. Germline assignment: CDR1 KGHSH and CDR2 LQKENI. CDR3 length: 15 amino acids. CDR3 bases: TGTGCCAGCTCACGAGGACAGGGTGGATTCGGGGAGCGGTTCTTC. Its translation: CASSRGQGGFGERFF.

The V gene is TRBV6-2 or TRBV6-3, the J gene TRBJ1-5; D unclear. CDR1 MNHEY and CDR2 SVGEGT come from the germline V gene. This CDR3 has 15 residues. The ends were cut back, 7 bases at V and 2 bases at J, with 15 bases in the middle. CDR3 nucleotides: TGTGCCAGCACTTCTTCGATATATCGCAATCAGCCCCAGCATTTT. This translates into CASTSSIYRNQPQHF.

The chain joins TRBV12-3 or TRBV12-4 to TRBJ1-2, with 7 bases that match TRBD1. The CDR3 consists of 15 residues. J gave up 8 bases and V 6 bases, and 15 bases lay outside the gene matches. The CDR3 region has the DNA TGTGCCAGCAGCCACGGGGACAGTCTATCTCGGGGCTACACCTTC. This encodes CASSHGDSLSRGYTF.

This clonotype was counted at least ten times. The rearrangement links TRBV5-1 to TRBJ2-7; D is perhaps TRBD2 (6 bases). Trimming removed 3 bases from V and 4 bases from J, with 17 bases in between. CDR1 is SGHRS, CDR2 YFSETQ, per germline. The CDR3 contains 15 residues. The CDR3 is CASSSSGDSVYEQYF. The CDR3 DNA reads as TGCGCCAGCAGCTCTTCTGGGGACTCCGTGTACGAGCAGTACTTC.

The V call is TRBV9, the J call TRBJ2-2; D gene uncertain. There are 15 residues in the CDR3. CDR1 and CDR2 (germline): SGDLS, YYNGEE. The ends were cut back, 0 bases at V and 4 bases at J, with 10 bases in the middle. The DNA of the CDR3 is TGTGCCAGCAGCGTAGCTATCGGGTTCACCGGGGAGCTGTTTTTT. It is translated as CASSVAIGFTGELFF.

There are many counts of this clonotype. This chain links TRBV5-5 with TRBJ2-7, with TRBD1 as a possible D gene (5 bases). Trimming left V 1 base short and J 2 bases short, with 19 bases between. The CDR3 covers 17 residues. The germline CDR1 and CDR2 sequences are SGHKS and YYEKEE (reference sequence). The CDR3 DNA is TGTGCCAGCAGCTTGATGGTTCGCTCCAGGGATCCCTACGAGCAGTACTTC. Protein: CASSLMVRSRDPYEQYF.

The sample holds a few counts of this clonotype. The genes are TRBV20-1 and TRBJ1-6, with D possibly TRBD1 on 6 matching bases. Deletions cut 0 bases from V and 7 bases from J, with 10 bases between. CDR3 length equals 14 residues. Germline V CDR1 and CDR2: DFQATT, SNEGSKA (reference sequence). Here the CDR3 DNA reads TGCAGTGCTAGAGATACAGGGCGGAATTCACCCCTCCACTTT. Translated, it gives CSARDTGRNSPLHF.

This chain joins TRBV6-2 or TRBV6-3 and TRBJ1-6; D ambiguous. V lost 3 bases to trimming and J lost 2 bases, with 8 bases between them. Germline V gene lookup returns CDR1 MNHEY and CDR2 SVGEGT. CDR3 size: 15 residues. CDR3 loop: CASSYDGTYNSPLHF. The CDR3 bases are TGTGCCAGCAGTTATGATGGCACCTATAATTCACCCCTCCACTTT.

This clonotype was seen a handful of times. The CDR3 loop is CASSLGGREGIQYF. For the CDR3, the DNA is TGTGCCAGCAGCTTAGGCGGGAGAGAAGGCATTCAGTACTTC. The rearrangement joins TRBV7-2 to TRBJ2-4; TRBD2 matches at 7 bases. The CDR3 extends over 14 amino acids. The ends lost 1 base at V and 9 bases at J; junction bases unmatched: 6. The germline CDR1 and CDR2 sequences are SGHTA and FQGNSA. The entire variable domain, with the rest obtained from reference TRBV7-2 and TRBJ2-4, is as follows: GAGVSQSPSNKVTEKGKDVELRCDPISGHTALYWYRQSLGQGLEFLIYFQGNSAPDKSGLPSDRFSAERTGGSVSTLTIQRTQQEDSAVYLCASSLGGREGIQYFGAGTRLSVL.